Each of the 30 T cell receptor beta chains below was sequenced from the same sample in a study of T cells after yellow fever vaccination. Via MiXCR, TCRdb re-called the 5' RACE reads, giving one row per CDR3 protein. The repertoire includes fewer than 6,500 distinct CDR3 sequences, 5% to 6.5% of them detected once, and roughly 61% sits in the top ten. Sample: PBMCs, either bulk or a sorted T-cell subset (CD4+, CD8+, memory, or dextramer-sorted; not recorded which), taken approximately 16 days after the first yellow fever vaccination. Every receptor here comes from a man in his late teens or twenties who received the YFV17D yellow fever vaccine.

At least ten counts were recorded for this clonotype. The CDR3 reads CASTHVGARDTEAFF. The CDR3 DNA reads TGTGCCAGCACCCACGTCGGGGCGCGCGACACTGAAGCTTTCTTT. The V and J genes are TRBV6-2 or TRBV6-3 and TRBJ1-1; D perhaps matches TRBD1 (5 bases). From germline, CDR1 is MNHEY and CDR2 SVGEGT. The CDR3 runs 15 residues. Deletions cut 7 bases from V and 3 bases from J, with 18 bases between.

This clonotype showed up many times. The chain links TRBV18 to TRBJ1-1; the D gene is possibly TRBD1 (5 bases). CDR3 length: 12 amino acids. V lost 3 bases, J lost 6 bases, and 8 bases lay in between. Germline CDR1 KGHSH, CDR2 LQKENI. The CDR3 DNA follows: TGTGCCAGCTCACCGGGGGTAGCTGAAGCTTTCTTT. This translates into CASSPGVAEAFF.

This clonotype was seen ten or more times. CDR3: CASSRIHRDRVYGYTF. The DNA for the CDR3 is TGTGCCAGCAGCCGTATTCACAGGGACCGAGTCTATGGCTACACCTTC. The chain combines TRBV7-3 with TRBJ1-2, with a possible D match to TRBD1 (6 bases). Germline V gene sequence: CDR1 SGHTA, CDR2 FQGTGA. V lost 5 bases to trimming and J lost 4 bases, with 20 bases between them. The CDR3 runs 16 residues.

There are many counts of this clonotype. Here the CDR3 reads CASSQDLDTQYF. DNA of the CDR3: TGCGCCAGCAGCCAAGATCTTGATACGCAGTATTTT. The chain couples TRBV4-3 to TRBJ2-3; no reliable D call. Germline loops: CDR1 LGHNA, CDR2 YSLEER. CDR3 length equals 12 residues. V was trimmed by 0 bases and J by 6 bases, leaving 4 bases between them.

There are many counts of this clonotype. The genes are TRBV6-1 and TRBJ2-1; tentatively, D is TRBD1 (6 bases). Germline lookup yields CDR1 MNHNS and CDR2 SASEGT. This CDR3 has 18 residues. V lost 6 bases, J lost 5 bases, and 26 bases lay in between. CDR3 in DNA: TGTGCCAGCAGCGCAGTCCACTACAGGGAAAGTGCTGACAATGAGCAGTTCTTC. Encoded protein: CASSAVHYRESADNEQFF.

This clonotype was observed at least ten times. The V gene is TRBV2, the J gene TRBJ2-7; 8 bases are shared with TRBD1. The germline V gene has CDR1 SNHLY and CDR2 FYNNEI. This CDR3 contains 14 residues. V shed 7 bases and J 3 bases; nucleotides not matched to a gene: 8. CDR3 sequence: CASTSGQGVYEQYV. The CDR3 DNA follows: TGTGCCAGCACCTCCGGACAGGGAGTCTACGAGCAGTACGTC.

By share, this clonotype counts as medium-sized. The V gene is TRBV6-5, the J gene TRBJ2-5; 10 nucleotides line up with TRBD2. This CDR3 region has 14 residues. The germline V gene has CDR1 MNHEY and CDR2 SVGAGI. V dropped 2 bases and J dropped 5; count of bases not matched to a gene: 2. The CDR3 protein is CASSYSGGGETQYF. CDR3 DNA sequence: TGTGCCAGCAGTTACAGCGGGGGGGGGGAGACCCAGTACTTC.

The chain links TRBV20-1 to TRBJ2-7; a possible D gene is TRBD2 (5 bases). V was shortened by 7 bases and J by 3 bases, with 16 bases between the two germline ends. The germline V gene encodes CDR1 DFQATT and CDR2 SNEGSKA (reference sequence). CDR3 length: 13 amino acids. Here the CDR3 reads CSGSQAAGYEQYF. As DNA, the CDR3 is TGCAGTGGTAGCCAGGCCGCGGGCTACGAGCAGTACTTC.

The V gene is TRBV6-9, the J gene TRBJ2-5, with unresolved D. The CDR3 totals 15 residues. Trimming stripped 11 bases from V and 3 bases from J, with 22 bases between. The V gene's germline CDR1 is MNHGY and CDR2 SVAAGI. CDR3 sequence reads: CAACYLQGAEETQYF. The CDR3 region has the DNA TGTGCCGCCTGTTATTTACAAGGTGCCGAAGAGACCCAGTACTTC.

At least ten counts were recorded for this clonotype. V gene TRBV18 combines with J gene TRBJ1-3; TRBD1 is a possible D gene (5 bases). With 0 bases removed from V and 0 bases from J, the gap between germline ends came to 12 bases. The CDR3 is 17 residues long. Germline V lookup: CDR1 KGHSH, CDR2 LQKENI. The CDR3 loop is CASSPPYRTISGNTIYF. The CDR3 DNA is TGTGCCAGCTCACCACCGTACAGGACGATCTCTGGAAACACCATATATTTT. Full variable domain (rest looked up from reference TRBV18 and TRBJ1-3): NAGVMQNPRHLVRRRGQEARLRCSPMKGHSHVYWYRQLPEEGLKFMVYLQKENIIDESGMPKERFSAEFPKEGPSILRIQQVVRGDSAAYFCASSPPYRTISGNTIYFGEGSWLTVV.

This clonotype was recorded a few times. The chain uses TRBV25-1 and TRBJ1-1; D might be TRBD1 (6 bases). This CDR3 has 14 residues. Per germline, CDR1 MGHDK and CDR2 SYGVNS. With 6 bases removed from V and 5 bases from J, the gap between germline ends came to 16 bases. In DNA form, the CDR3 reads TGTGCCAGCAGGATAACAGGGAAGGGAACTGAAGCTTTCTTT. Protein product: CASRITGKGTEAFF.

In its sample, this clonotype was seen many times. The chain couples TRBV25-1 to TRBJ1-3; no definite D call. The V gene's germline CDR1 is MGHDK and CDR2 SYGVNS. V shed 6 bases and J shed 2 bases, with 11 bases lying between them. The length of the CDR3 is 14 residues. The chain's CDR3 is CASSPGHTGNTIYF. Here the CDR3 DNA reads TGTGCCAGCAGCCCCGGCCATACTGGAAACACCATATATTTT.

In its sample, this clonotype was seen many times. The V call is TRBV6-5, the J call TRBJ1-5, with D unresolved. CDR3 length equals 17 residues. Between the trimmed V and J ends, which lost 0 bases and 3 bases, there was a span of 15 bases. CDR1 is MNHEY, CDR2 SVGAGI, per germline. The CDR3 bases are TGTGCCAGCAGTTACTCGGACCCCAACGCACACAATCAGCCCCAGCATTTT. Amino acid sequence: CASSYSDPNAHNQPQHF.

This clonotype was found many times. The CDR3 here is CASSYTLNQPQHF. CDR3 DNA: TGTGCCAGCAGTTACACGCTGAATCAGCCCCAGCATTTT. The chain combines TRBV6-2 or TRBV6-3 with TRBJ1-5; the D is unclear. The CDR3 covers 13 residues. The V and J ends lost 2 bases and 4 bases respectively, with 6 bases between them. CDR1 is MNHEY and CDR2 is SVGEGT in the germline V gene.

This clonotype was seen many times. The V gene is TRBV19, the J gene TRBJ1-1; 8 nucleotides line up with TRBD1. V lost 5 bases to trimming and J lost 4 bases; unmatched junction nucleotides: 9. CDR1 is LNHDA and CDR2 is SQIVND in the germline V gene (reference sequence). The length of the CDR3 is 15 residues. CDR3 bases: TGTGCCAGTAGTGCGCCCAGGGGGCCGGCCACTGAAGCTTTCTTT. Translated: CASSAPRGPATEAFF.

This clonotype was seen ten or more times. The DNA of the CDR3 is TGTGCCAGCAGCCCCTGGACTAGCGGGCACAATGAGCAGTTCTTC. This gives the protein CASSPWTSGHNEQFF. This sequence joins TRBV7-9 and TRBJ2-1, with TRBD2 matching over 11 bases. Trimming at V came to 5 bases and at J to 5 bases, leaving 5 bases not matched to a gene. CDR3 size: 15 residues. Germline V gene data show CDR1 as SEHNR and CDR2 as FQNEAQ (reference sequence).

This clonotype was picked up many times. The CDR3 protein is CATSRYRETGNTIYF. For the CDR3, the DNA is TGTGCCACCAGCAGATACAGGGAAACTGGAAACACCATATATTTT. The chain recombines TRBV15 with TRBJ1-3; a possible D gene is TRBD1 (6 bases). The germline V and J ends were trimmed by 2 bases and 2 bases, with 10 bases remaining between them. Germline V gene lookup returns CDR1 LNHNV and CDR2 YYDKDF (reference sequence). The CDR3 length is 15 residues.

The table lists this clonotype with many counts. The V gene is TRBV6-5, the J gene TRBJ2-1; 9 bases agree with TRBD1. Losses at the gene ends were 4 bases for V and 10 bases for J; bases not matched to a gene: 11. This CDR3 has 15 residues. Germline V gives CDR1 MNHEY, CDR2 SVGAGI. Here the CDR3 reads CASSLFPGQGGEQFF. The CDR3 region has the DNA TGTGCCAGCAGTTTGTTCCCGGGACAGGGAGGCGAGCAGTTCTTC.

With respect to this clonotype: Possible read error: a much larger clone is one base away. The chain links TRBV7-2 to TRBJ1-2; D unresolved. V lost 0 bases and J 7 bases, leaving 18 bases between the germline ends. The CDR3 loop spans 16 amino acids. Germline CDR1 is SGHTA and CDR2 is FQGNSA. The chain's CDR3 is CASSLAFWSHPGGYTF. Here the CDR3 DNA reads TGTGCCAGCAGCTTAGCGTTTTGGTCCCACCCCGGTGGCTACACCTTC.

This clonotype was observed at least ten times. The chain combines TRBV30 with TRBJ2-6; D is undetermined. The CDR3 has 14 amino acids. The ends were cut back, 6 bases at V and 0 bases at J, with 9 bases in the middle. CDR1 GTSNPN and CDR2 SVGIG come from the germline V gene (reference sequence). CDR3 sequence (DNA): TGTGCCTGCCAGAAAGACTCTGGGGCCAACGTCCTGACTTTC. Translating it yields CACQKDSGANVLTF. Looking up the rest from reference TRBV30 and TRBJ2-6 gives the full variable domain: SQTIHQWPATLVQPVGSPLSLECTVEGTSNPNLYWYRQAAGRGLQLLFYSVGIGQISSEVPQNLSASRPQDRQFILSSKKLLLSDSGFYLCACQKDSGANVLTFGAGSRLTVL.

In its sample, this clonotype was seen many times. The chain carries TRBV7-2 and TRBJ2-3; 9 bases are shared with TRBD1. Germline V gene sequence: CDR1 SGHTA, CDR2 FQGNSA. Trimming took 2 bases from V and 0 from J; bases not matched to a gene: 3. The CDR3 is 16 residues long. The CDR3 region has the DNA TGTGCCAGCAGCTTACCGGGACAGGGAAGCACAGATACGCAGTATTTT. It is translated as CASSLPGQGSTDTQYF.

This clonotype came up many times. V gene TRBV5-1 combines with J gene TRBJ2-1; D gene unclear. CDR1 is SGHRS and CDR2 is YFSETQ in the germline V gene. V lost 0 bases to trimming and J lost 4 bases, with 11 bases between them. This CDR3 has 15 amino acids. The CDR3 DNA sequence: TGCGCCAGCAGCTTGGATTCGGGCCATTACAATGAGCAGTTCTTC. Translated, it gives CASSLDSGHYNEQFF.

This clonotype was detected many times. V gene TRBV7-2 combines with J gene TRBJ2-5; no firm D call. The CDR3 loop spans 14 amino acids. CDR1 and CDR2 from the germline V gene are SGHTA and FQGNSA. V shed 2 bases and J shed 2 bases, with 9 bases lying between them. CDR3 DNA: TGTGCCAGCAGCTTACCCCGCAGACAAGAGACCCAGTACTTC. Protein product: CASSLPRRQETQYF.

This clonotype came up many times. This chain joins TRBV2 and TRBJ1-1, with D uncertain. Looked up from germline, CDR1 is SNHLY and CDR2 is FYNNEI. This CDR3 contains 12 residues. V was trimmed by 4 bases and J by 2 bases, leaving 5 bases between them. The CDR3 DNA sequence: TGTGCCAGCAGTGTCACAAACACTGAAGCTTTCTTT. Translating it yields CASSVTNTEAFF.

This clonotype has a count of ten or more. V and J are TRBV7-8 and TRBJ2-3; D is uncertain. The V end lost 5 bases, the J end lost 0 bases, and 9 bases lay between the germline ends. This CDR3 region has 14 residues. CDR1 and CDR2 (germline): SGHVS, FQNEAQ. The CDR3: CASSPGSSTDTQYF. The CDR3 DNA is TGTGCCAGCAGCCCGGGCAGTAGCACAGATACGCAGTATTTT.

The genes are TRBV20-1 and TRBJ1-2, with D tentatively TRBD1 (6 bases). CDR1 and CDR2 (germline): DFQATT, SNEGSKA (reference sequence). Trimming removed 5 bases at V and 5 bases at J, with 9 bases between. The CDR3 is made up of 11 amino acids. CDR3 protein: CSAEDRYGYTF. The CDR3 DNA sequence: TGCAGTGCTGAGGACAGATATGGCTACACCTTC.

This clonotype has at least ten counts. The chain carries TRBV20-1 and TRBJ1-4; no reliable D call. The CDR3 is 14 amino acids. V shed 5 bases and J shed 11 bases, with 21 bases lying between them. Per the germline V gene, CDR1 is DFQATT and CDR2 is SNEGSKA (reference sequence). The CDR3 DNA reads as TGCAGTGCTGGGCTACACGTTAATCCTGACAAACTGTTTTTT. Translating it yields CSAGLHVNPDKLFF.

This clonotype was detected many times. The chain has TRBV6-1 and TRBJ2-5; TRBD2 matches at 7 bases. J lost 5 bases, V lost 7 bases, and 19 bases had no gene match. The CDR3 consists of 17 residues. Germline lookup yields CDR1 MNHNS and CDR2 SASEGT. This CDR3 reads CASNSAGLLLHWETQYF. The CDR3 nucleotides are TGTGCCAGCAACTCAGCGGGGCTACTCCTGCATTGGGAGACCCAGTACTTC.

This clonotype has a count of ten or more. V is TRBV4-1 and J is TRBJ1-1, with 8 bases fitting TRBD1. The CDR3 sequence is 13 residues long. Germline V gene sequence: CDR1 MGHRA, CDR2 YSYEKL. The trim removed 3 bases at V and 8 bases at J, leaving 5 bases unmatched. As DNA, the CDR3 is TGCGCCAGCAGCCACGGACAGGGATGGGAAGCTTTCTTT. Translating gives CASSHGQGWEAFF.

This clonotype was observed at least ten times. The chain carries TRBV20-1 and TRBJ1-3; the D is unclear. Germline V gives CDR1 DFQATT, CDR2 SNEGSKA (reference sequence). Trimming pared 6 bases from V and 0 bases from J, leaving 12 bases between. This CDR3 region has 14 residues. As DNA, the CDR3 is TGCAGTGCCACGACTGCTAGCTCTGGAAACACCATATATTTT. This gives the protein CSATTASSGNTIYF.